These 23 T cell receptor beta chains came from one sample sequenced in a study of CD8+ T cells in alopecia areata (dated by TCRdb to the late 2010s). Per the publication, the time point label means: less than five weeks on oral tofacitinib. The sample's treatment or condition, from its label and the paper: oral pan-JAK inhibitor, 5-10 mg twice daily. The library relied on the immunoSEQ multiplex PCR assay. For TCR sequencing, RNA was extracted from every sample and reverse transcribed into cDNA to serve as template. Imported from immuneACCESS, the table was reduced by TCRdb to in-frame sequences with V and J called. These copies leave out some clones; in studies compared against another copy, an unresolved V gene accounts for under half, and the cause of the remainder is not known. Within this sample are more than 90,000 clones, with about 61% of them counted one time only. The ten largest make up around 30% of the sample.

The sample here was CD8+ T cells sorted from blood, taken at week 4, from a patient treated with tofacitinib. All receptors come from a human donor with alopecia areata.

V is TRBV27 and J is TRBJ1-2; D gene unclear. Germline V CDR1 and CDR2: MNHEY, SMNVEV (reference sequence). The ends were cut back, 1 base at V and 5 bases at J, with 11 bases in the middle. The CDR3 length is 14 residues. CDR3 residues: CASSLLASHYGYTF. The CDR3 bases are TGTGCCAGCAGTTTATTGGCCAGCCATTATGGCTACACCTTC.

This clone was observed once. For the CDR3, the DNA is TGTGCCTGGAGGGAGGAGGGGGCATGGACTGAAGCTTTCTTT. Amino acid sequence: CAWREEGAWTEAFF. This sequence joins TRBV30 and TRBJ1-1; TRBD1 agrees at 7 bases. J lost 5 bases, V lost 3 bases, and 9 bases had no gene match. This CDR3 region has 14 residues. The germline CDR1 and CDR2 sequences are GTSNPN and SVGIG (reference sequence).

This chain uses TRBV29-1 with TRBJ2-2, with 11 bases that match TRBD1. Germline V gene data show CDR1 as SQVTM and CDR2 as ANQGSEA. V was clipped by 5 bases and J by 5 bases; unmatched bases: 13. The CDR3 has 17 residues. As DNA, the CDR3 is TGCAGCGTTCGGGCCGCTTTAGGACAGGGGGCGACCGGGGAGCTGTTTTTT. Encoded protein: CSVRAALGQGATGELFF.

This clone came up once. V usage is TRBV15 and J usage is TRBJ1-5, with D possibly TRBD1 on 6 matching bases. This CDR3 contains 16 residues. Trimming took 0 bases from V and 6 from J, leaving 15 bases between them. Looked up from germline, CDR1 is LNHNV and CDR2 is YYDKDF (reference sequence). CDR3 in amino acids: CATSRDPGESVQPQHF. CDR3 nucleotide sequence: TGTGCCACCAGCAGAGATCCAGGGGAGTCAGTTCAGCCCCAGCATTTT.

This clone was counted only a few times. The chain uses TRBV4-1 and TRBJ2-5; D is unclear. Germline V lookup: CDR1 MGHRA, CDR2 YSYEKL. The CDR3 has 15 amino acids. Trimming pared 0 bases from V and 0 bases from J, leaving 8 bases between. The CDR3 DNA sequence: TGCGCCAGCAGCCAAGAGGCGGCGTACCAAGAGACCCAGTACTTC. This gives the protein CASSQEAAYQETQYF.

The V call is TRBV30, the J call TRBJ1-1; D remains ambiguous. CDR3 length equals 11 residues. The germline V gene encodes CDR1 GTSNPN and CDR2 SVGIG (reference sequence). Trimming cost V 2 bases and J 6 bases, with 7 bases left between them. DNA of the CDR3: TGTGCCTGGAGTACTGAATCTGAAGCTTTCTTT. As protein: CAWSTESEAFF.

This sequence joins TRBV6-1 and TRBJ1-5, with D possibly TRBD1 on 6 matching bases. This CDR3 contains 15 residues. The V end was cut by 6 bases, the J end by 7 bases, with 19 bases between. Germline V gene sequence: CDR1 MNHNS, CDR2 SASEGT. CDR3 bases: TGTGCCAGCAGGGGGATTCTAGGGGGGAACCAGCCCCAGCATTTT. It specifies CASRGILGGNQPQHF.

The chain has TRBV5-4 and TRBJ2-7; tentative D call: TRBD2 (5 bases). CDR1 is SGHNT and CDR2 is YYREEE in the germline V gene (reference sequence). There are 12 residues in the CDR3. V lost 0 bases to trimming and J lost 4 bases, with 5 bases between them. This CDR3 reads CASSLGRYEQYF. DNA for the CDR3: TGTGCCAGCAGCTTGGGGAGGTACGAGCAGTACTTC.

CDR3 DNA sequence: TGTGCCAGCAGTATTACAGGGGTAGGCTACGAGCAGTACTTC. It translates to CASSITGVGYEQYF. The rearrangement uses TRBV27 and TRBJ2-5; 7 nucleotides agree with TRBD1. The end of the DNA fits TRBJ2-7 better, so the J call may be wrong. The CDR3 sequence is 14 residues long. Germline V lookup: CDR1 MNHEY, CDR2 SMNVEV (reference sequence).

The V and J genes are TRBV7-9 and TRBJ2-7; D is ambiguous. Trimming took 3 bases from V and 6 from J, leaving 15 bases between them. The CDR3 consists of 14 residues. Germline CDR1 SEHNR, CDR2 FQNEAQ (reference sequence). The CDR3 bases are TGTGCCAGCAGCTTGACTCATGGGGTGCTCGAGCAGTACTTC. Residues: CASSLTHGVLEQYF.

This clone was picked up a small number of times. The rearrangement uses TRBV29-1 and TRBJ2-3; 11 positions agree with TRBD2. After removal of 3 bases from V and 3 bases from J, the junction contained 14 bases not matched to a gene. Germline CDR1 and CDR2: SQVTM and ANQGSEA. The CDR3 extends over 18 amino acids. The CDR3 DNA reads TGCAGCGTTGACGGCGTGGCTAGCGGGGGGACGGCAACAGATACGCAGTATTTT. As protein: CSVDGVASGGTATDTQYF.

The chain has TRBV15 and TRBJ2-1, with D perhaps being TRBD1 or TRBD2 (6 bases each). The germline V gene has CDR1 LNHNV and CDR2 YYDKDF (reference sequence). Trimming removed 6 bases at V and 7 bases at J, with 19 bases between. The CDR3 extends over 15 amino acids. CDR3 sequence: CATSAWGAGGNEQFF. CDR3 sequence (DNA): TGTGCCACCAGTGCCTGGGGGGCGGGCGGTAATGAGCAGTTCTTC.

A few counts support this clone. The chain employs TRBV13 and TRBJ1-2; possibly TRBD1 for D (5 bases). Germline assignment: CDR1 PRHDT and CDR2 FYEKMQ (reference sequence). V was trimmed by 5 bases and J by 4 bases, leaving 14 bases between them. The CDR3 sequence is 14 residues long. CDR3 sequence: CASSPGRDFYGYTF. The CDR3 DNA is TGTGCCAGCAGCCCAGGCAGGGACTTCTATGGCTACACCTTC.

The chain's CDR3 is CAWSGLNPGTGDSPLHF. CDR3 sequence (DNA): TGTGCCTGGAGTGGTTTGAACCCCGGGACAGGGGATTCACCCCTCCACTTT. The chain couples TRBV30 to TRBJ1-6; 10 bases are shared with TRBD1. Germline V CDR1 and CDR2: GTSNPN, SVGIG (reference sequence). V trimming: 1 base; J trimming: 8 bases; junction bases outside the gene matches: 11. This CDR3 is 17 amino acids long.

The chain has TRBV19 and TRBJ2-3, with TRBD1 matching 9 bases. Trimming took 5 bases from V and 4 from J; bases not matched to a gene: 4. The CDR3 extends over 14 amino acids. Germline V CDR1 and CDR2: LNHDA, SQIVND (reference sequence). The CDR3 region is CASSRDREADTQYF. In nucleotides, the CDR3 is TGTGCCAGTAGTCGGGACAGGGAAGCAGATACGCAGTATTTT.

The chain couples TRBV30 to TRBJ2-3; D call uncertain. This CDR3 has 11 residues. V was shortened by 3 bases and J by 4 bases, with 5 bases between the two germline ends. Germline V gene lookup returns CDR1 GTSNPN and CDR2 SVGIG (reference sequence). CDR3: CAWRGSDTQYF. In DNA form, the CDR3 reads TGTGCCTGGAGAGGGTCAGATACGCAGTATTTT.

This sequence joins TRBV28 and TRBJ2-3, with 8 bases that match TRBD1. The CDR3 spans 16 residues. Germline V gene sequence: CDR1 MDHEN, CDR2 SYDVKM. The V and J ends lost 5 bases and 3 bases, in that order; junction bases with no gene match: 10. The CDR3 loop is CASSPLGQGATDTQYF. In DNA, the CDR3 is TGTGCCAGCAGTCCCCTGGGGCAGGGGGCGACAGATACGCAGTATTTT.

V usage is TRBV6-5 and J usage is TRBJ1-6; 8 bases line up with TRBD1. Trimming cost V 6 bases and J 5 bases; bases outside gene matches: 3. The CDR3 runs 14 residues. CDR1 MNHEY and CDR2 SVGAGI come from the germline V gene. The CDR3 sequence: CASSWGQDNSPLHF. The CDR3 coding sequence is TGTGCCAGCAGCTGGGGACAGGATAATTCACCCCTCCACTTT.

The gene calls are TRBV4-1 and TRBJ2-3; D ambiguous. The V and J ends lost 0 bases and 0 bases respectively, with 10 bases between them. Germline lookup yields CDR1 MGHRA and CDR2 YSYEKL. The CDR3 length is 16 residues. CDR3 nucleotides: TGCGCCAGCAGCCAAGATGGAAGCGCTAGCACAGATACGCAGTATTTT. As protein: CASSQDGSASTDTQYF.

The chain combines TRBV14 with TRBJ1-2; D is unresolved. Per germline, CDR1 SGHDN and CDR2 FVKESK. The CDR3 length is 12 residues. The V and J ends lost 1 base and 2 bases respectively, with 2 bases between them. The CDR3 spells CASSQGNYGYTF. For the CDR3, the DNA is TGTGCCAGCAGCCAAGGGAACTATGGCTACACCTTC.

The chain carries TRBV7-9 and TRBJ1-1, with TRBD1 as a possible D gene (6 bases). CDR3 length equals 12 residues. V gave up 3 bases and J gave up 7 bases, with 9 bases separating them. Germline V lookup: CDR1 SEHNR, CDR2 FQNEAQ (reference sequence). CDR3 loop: CASSFGGLEAFF. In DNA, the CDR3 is TGTGCCAGCAGCTTTGGGGGGCTTGAAGCTTTCTTT.

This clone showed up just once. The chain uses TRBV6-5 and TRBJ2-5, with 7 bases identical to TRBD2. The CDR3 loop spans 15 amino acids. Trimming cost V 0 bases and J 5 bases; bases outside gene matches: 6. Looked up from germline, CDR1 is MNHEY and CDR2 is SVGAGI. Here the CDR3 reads CASSYSGLGGETQYF. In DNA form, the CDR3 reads TGTGCCAGCAGTTACTCCGGGTTGGGGGGGGAGACCCAGTACTTC.

CDR3 residues: CASSRAGGATEAFF. For the CDR3, the DNA is TGCGCCAGCAGCCGAGCGGGGGGAGCCACTGAAGCTTTCTTT. This chain joins TRBV5-1 and TRBJ1-1, with D maybe TRBD1 (5 bases). Germline CDR1 is SGHRS and CDR2 is YFSETQ. The CDR3 is 14 amino acids. The ends were cut back, 4 bases at V and 4 bases at J, with 14 bases in the middle.